This entry is about one TCR beta chain. Only patients with CD8+CD57+ cell expansion on flow cytometry were chosen for sequencing. Severe acquired aplastic anemia was diagnosed in all patients. The blood sampling took place in patients who had so far received no therapy. The entry originates in a study of CD8+CD57+ T cells in acquired aplastic anemia. The overall study: DNA from sorted CD4+ and CD8+ cells averaged around 3 ug.

The template for TCR beta VDJ and CDR3 sequence profiling was genomic DNA. In TCRdb, the reads were re-called with MiXCR into one record per CDR3 protein. The sample includes about 170,000 distinct CDR3 sequences, 45% to 55% of them seen just once. CDR3 length: 16 amino acids. Germline-derived CDR1 and CDR2 are SGHAT and FQNNGV. The ends were cut back, 1 base at V and 6 bases at J, with 16 bases in the middle. The V call is TRBV11-2, the J call TRBJ1-3, with D perhaps matching TRBD1 (6 bases). The source is a human donor with aplastic anemia. Sequencing was done on a sample of sorted CD4+, CD8+, or CD8+CD57+ T cells (not recorded which) from PBMCs. The CDR3 nucleotides are TGTGCCAGCAGCTTAGGGGGGCCAGGGAATCTAAACACCATATATTTT. Its protein is CASSLGGPGNLNTIYF.